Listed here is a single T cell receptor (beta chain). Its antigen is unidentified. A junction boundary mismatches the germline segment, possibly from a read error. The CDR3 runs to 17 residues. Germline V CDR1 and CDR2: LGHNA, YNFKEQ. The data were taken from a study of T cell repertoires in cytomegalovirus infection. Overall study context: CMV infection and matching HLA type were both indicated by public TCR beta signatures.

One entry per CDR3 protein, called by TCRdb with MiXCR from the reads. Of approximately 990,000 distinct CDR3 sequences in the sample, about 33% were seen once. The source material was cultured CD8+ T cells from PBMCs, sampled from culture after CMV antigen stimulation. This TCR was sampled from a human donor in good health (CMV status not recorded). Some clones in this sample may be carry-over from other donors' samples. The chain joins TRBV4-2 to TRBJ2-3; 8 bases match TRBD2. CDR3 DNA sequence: TGTGTCAGCAGCCAAGAATCCAGCGGGGGTAGCACAGATACGCAGTATTTT. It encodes CVSSQESSGGSTDTQYF.